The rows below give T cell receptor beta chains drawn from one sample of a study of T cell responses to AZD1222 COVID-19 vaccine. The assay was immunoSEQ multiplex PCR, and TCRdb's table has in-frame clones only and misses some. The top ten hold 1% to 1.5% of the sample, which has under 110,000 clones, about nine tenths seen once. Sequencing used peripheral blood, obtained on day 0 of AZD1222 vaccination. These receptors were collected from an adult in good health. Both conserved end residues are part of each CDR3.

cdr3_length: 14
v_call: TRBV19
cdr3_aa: CASRSTGSGNTIYF

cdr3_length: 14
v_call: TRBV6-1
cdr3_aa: CASSEALGTDGYTF

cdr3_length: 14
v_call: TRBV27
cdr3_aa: CASSFTRGTTEAFF

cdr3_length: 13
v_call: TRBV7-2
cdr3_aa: CASSFGHSYEQYF

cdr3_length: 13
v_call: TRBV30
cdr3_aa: CAWSVSSVSEQYF

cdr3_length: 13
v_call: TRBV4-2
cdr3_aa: CASSQGSDQPQHF

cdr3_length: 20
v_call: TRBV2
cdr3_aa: CASSDSRERDRPHRLYGYTF

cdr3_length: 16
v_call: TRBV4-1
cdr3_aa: CASSQESGPVGAEAFF

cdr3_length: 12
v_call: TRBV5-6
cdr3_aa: CASSLVGQQAFF

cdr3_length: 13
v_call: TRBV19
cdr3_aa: CASQGRLNTEAFF

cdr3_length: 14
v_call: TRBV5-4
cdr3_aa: CASSSRGETYEQYF

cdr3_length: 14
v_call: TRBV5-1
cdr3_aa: CASSPSGDTDTQYF

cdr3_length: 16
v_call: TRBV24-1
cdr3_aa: CATSPNGGGLYNEQFF

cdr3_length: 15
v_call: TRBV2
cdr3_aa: CASSEQGVSNQPQHF

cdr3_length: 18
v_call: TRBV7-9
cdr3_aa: CASSSDHWDRGSTDTQYF

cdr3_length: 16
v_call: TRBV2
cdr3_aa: CASSELQGAANEKLFF

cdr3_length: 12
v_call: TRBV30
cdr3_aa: CAWGYPNTEAFF

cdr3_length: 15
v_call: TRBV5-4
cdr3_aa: CASSRREGKAGGYTF

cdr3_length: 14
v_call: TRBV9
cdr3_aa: CASNPGQGLYGYTF

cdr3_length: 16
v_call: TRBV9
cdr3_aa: CASSVGQGGNTGELFF

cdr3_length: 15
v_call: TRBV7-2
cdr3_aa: CASSFASTGNTEAFF

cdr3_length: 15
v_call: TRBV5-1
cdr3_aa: CASSLTRGGEETQYF

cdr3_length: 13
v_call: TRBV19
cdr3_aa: CASSIGNLQPQHF